The 25 T cell receptor beta chains listed next were all sequenced from one sample in a study of blood T cell repertoires in COVID-19. The assay was immunoSEQ multiplex PCR, and TCRdb's table has in-frame clones only and misses some. The data show about 420,000 clones, with about 87% seen just once and roughly 0.76% held by the top ten. Sequences were obtained from peripheral blood. These TCRs come from a man aged 18 to 29 with COVID-19, enrolled during active disease.

The chain couples TRBV6-5 to TRBJ2-2, with D possibly matching TRBD1 (6 bases). CDR1 is MNHEY and CDR2 is SVGAGI in the germline V gene. CDR3 size: 13 residues. Trimming shortened V by 7 bases and J by 6 bases, and 12 bases separated the two germline ends. The CDR3 DNA sequence: TGTGCCAGCACCGTTTGGGGGCCCGGGGAGCTGTTTTTT. Its translation: CASTVWGPGELFF.

V is TRBV29-1 and J is TRBJ2-1; 8 nucleotides agree with TRBD2. Trimming removed 7 bases from V and 8 bases from J; junction bases left unmatched: 4. CDR1 is SQVTM, CDR2 ANQGSEA, per germline. The CDR3 runs to 11 residues. CDR3 amino acids: CSGIAGYEQFF. In DNA, the CDR3 is TGCAGCGGGATAGCGGGATATGAGCAGTTCTTC.

This rearrangement joins TRBV24-1 to TRBJ2-1; TRBD2 aligns across 7 bases. V lost 0 bases, J lost 6 bases, and 10 bases stayed unmatched. The germline V gene encodes CDR1 KGHDR and CDR2 SFDVKD. There are 17 residues in the CDR3. CDR3 amino acids: CATSDLNPGQRGNEQFF. Here the CDR3 DNA reads TGTGCCACCAGTGATTTGAACCCGGGGCAGCGGGGCAATGAGCAGTTCTTC.

This clone was found once. The chain uses TRBV24-1 and TRBJ2-2; 8 nucleotides match TRBD2. From germline, CDR1 is KGHDR and CDR2 SFDVKD. The V and J ends lost 2 bases and 4 bases, in that order; junction bases with no gene match: 8. CDR3 length: 17 residues. The CDR3 DNA reads TGTGCCACCAGTGATTCGGGGCTAGCGGGTGCCACCGGGGAGCTGTTTTTT. It translates to CATSDSGLAGATGELFF.

This clone has just a few counts. The V gene is TRBV9, the J gene TRBJ2-1, with 10 positions matching TRBD2. After removal of 0 bases from V and 6 bases from J, the junction contained 6 bases not matched to a gene. The CDR3 loop spans 16 amino acids. Germline V gene sequence: CDR1 SGDLS, CDR2 YYNGEE. CDR3 residues: CASSVDPSGSPNEQFF. Written as DNA, the CDR3 is TGTGCCAGCAGCGTAGATCCTAGCGGGAGTCCCAATGAGCAGTTCTTC.

The chain carries TRBV9 and TRBJ1-2, with TRBD1 identical over 9 bases. The CDR3 contains 18 residues. The ends lost 0 bases at V and 2 bases at J; junction bases unmatched: 11. Per the germline V gene, CDR1 is SGDLS and CDR2 is YYNGEE. CDR3 in DNA: TGTGCCAGCAGCGTAGGCCCCCTCGGACAGGGGATCAACTATGGCTACACCTTC. Translating gives CASSVGPLGQGINYGYTF.

The V gene is TRBV7-9, the J gene TRBJ2-1; TRBD2 aligns across 10 bases. Germline assignment: CDR1 SEHNR and CDR2 FQNEAQ (reference sequence). CDR3 length: 15 amino acids. Trimming took 2 bases from V and 7 from J; bases not matched to a gene: 5. The CDR3 bases are TGTGCCAGCAGCTTACTAGCGGGGGCGTGGAATGAGCAGTTCTTC. Its translation: CASSLLAGAWNEQFF.

The rearrangement joins TRBV27 to TRBJ2-2; D is undetermined. Trimming took 3 bases from V and 2 from J, leaving 7 bases between them. This CDR3 has 14 residues. Germline CDR1 MNHEY, CDR2 SMNVEV (reference sequence). CDR3 region: CASSFYRNTGELFF. CDR3 in DNA: TGTGCCAGCAGTTTCTACAGAAACACCGGGGAGCTGTTTTTT.

V and J are TRBV19 and TRBJ1-5; TRBD1 aligns across 7 bases. The germline CDR1 and CDR2 sequences are LNHDA and SQIVND (reference sequence). Unmatched junction bases numbered 7, after V lost 10 bases and J lost 1 base. The CDR3 covers 14 residues. The DNA for the CDR3 is TGTGCCATGTCAGGGGGGTTGAGCAATCAGCCCCAGCATTTT. This sequence encodes CAMSGGLSNQPQHF.

This chain links TRBV13 with TRBJ2-3; TRBD2 matches 12 bases. Unmatched junction bases numbered 9, after V lost 0 bases and J lost 2 bases. Per germline, CDR1 PRHDT and CDR2 FYEKMQ (reference sequence). The CDR3 extends over 19 amino acids. CDR3 in DNA: TGTGCCAGCAGCTTAGGCCTATTGGGACTAGCGGGCACCACAGATACGCAGTATTTT. Translating gives CASSLGLLGLAGTTDTQYF.

The rearrangement joins TRBV5-1 to TRBJ2-7; 11 bases are a match to TRBD1. This CDR3 has 16 amino acids. Germline V lookup: CDR1 SGHRS, CDR2 YFSETQ. With 1 base clipped from V and 5 bases from J, the junction kept 8 bases outside the gene matches. The chain's CDR3 is CASSLIGGTGGHEQYF. DNA for the CDR3: TGCGCCAGCAGCTTGATTGGCGGGACAGGGGGGCACGAGCAGTACTTC.

This clone was detected once. The chain carries TRBV7-2 and TRBJ2-5, with 8 bases matching TRBD1. CDR1 and CDR2 from the germline V gene are SGHTA and FQGNSA. The CDR3 spans 16 residues. V lost 5 bases and J lost 4; bases outside the gene matches: 12. CDR3 coding DNA: TGTGCCAGCAGCGCGACAGGGGTTTTGGCGATAGAGACCCAGTACTTC. Protein sequence: CASSATGVLAIETQYF. The full variable domain, completed using reference TRBV7-2 and TRBJ2-5, is GAGVSQSPSNKVTEKGKDVELRCDPISGHTALYWYRQSLGQGLEFLIYFQGNSAPDKSGLPSDRFSAERTGGSVSTLTIQRTQQEDSAVYLCASSATGVLAIETQYFGPGTRLLVL.

The chain combines TRBV20-1 with TRBJ2-5; D gene uncertain. Per the germline V gene, CDR1 is DFQATT and CDR2 is SNEGSKA (reference sequence). The CDR3 length is 12 residues. Trimming removed 3 bases at V and 2 bases at J, with 7 bases between. CDR3 in DNA: TGCAGTGCTAGTAGCCATCAAGAGACCCAGTACTTC. Translated, it gives CSASSHQETQYF.

This clone was counted a single time. This chain joins TRBV5-1 and TRBJ2-3; 9 nucleotides align to TRBD1. The CDR3 covers 16 residues. In germline, CDR1 is SGHRS, CDR2 YFSETQ. The ends lost 0 bases at V and 5 bases at J; junction bases unmatched: 7. The CDR3 nucleotides read TGCGCCAGCAGCTTGGCTCCGGGACAGGGTGGAGATACGCAGTATTTT. This codes for CASSLAPGQGGDTQYF.

This chain links TRBV29-1 with TRBJ2-2; perhaps TRBD1 as D (6 bases). With 4 bases removed from V and 4 bases from J, the gap between germline ends came to 16 bases. The CDR3 is 15 amino acids. Looked up from germline, CDR1 is SQVTM and CDR2 is ANQGSEA. The CDR3 sequence: CSVGWQGIATGELFF. The CDR3 region has the DNA TGCAGCGTTGGTTGGCAGGGGATCGCCACCGGGGAGCTGTTTTTT.

The chain employs TRBV4-1 and TRBJ1-1, with D perhaps TRBD1 (6 bases). CDR1 is MGHRA, CDR2 YSYEKL, per germline. This CDR3 is 15 amino acids long. The V end was cut by 0 bases, the J end by 10 bases, with 18 bases between. The CDR3: CASSQDRGASNGAFF. The CDR3 coding sequence is TGCGCCAGCAGCCAAGATCGGGGGGCGAGCAACGGAGCTTTCTTT.

This clone was seen once. The chain links TRBV5-8 to TRBJ2-1, with D perhaps matching TRBD1 (6 bases). The V and J ends lost 1 base and 4 bases respectively, with 9 bases between them. Germline CDR1 SGHTS, CDR2 YDEGEE. The CDR3 extends over 14 amino acids. CDR3 amino acids: CASSLLGGYNEQFF. CDR3 nucleotide sequence: TGTGCCAGCAGCTTGTTAGGGGGTTACAATGAGCAGTTCTTC. The full variable domain, completed using reference TRBV5-8 and TRBJ2-1, is EAGVTQSPTHLIKTRGQQATLRCSPISGHTSVYWYQQALGLGLQFLLWYDEGEERNRGNFPPRFSGRQFPNYSSELNVNALELEDSALYLCASSLLGGYNEQFFGPGTRLTVL.

This chain links TRBV14 with TRBJ2-7, with a tentative D call TRBD2 (5 bases). Trimming removed 0 bases at V and 3 bases at J, with 12 bases between. Germline lookup yields CDR1 SGHDN and CDR2 FVKESK. The CDR3 has 15 amino acids. CDR3 coding DNA: TGTGCCAGCAGCCAAGACAGACTAACGATCTACGAGCAGTACTTC. Protein product: CASSQDRLTIYEQYF.

The gene calls are TRBV6-5 and TRBJ1-1; 10 bases fit TRBD1. There are 14 residues in the CDR3. Germline CDR1 reads MNHEY; CDR2 reads SVGAGI. Germline trimming cut 6 bases from V and 11 bases from J; bases unmatched to any gene: 12. CDR3 DNA sequence: TGTGCCAGCAGCTCGACAGGGGGCTCTCGATGGGCTTTCTTT. Its protein product is CASSSTGGSRWAFF.

This chain joins TRBV29-1 and TRBJ2-2; TRBD1 is a possible D gene (6 bases). V lost 3 bases to trimming and J lost 8 bases, with 13 bases between them. Per germline, CDR1 SQVTM and CDR2 ANQGSEA. CDR3 length: 13 residues. The CDR3 region has the DNA TGCAGCGTTGACACAGGGTCGGGTGGGGAGCTGTTTTTT. It specifies CSVDTGSGGELFF.

V gene TRBV5-8 combines with J gene TRBJ2-3, with TRBD2 as a possible D gene (7 bases). Trimming removed 0 bases at V and 4 bases at J, with 18 bases between. CDR3 length: 17 amino acids. CDR1 and CDR2 from the germline V gene are SGHTS and YDEGEE. CDR3 in DNA: TGTGCCAGCAGCTTGGTTCGGGGGGCTGCCCCCGCAGATACGCAGTATTTT. The encoded protein is CASSLVRGAAPADTQYF.

The chain recombines TRBV4-1 with TRBJ2-1, with D possibly matching TRBD2 (5 bases). CDR1 is MGHRA, CDR2 YSYEKL, per germline. Trimming left V 3 bases short and J 0 bases short, with 15 bases between. The CDR3 length is 17 residues. CDR3 nucleotide sequence: TGCGCCAGCAGCCAGGACCACACTAGGGACTCCTACAATGAGCAGTTCTTC. Translating gives CASSQDHTRDSYNEQFF.

This chain connects TRBV18 to TRBJ2-2, with TRBD2 matching over 11 bases. The trim removed 1 base at V and 4 bases at J, leaving 2 bases unmatched. The CDR3 has 16 amino acids. Germline V gene sequence: CDR1 KGHSH, CDR2 LQKENI. CDR3 protein: CASSPLTSGTTGELFF. The CDR3 DNA sequence: TGTGCCAGCTCACCACTGACTAGCGGGACCACCGGGGAGCTGTTTTTT.

The chain couples TRBV5-1 to TRBJ2-3, with D maybe TRBD1 (5 bases). CDR1 and CDR2 from the germline V gene are SGHRS and YFSETQ. The CDR3 sequence is 17 residues long. The V and J ends lost 4 bases and 2 bases respectively, with 20 bases between them. In nucleotides, the CDR3 is TGCGCCAGCAGCAAGGGGTCCGGACCACCCATCACAGATACGCAGTATTTT. Translation gives CASSKGSGPPITDTQYF.

The V and J genes are TRBV10-3 and TRBJ2-3, with 7 bases aligning to TRBD2. CDR1 and CDR2 (germline): ENHRY, SYGVKD. The CDR3 spans 13 residues. Trimming at V came to 7 bases and at J to 2 bases, leaving 3 bases not matched to a gene. The CDR3 DNA follows: TGTGCCATCAAGCGGGGCGTCACAGATACGCAGTATTTT. Encoded protein: CAIKRGVTDTQYF.